The 31 T cell receptor beta chains below come from one sample, sequenced in a study of blood T cell repertoires in COVID-19. Libraries were prepared by immunoSEQ multiplex PCR; TCRdb keeps only in-frame clonotypes and omits some of them. The data show roughly 280,000 clones, with around 93% seen just once and 2.5% to 3% held by the top ten. The sequencing input was PBMCs or T cells enriched from blood (not recorded which). These receptors all stem from a man aged 40-49 years who had been exposed to COVID-19.

The V call is TRBV28, the J call TRBJ1-2, with 7 bases aligning to TRBD1. The CDR3 runs 14 residues. After removal of 0 bases from V and 4 bases from J, the junction contained 2 bases not matched to a gene. Germline V CDR1 and CDR2: MDHEN, SYDVKM. CDR3 sequence reads: CASSLWEGAYGYTF. The CDR3, as DNA: TGTGCCAGCAGTTTATGGGAGGGGGCCTATGGCTACACCTTC.

The CDR3 sequence: CASKRGLNEKLFF. CDR3 nucleotide sequence: TGTGCCAGCAAGCGGGGCCTTAATGAAAAACTGTTTTTT. V is TRBV2 and J is TRBJ1-4; TRBD1 is a possible D gene (5 bases). The CDR3 extends over 13 amino acids. Trimming left V 7 bases short and J 4 bases short, with 10 bases between. Germline-derived CDR1 and CDR2 are SNHLY and FYNNEI.

The rearrangement links TRBV11-2 to TRBJ2-1; possibly TRBD1 for D (5 bases). This CDR3 spans 16 amino acids. Trimming left V 5 bases short and J 0 bases short, with 14 bases between. CDR1 and CDR2 from the germline V gene are SGHAT and FQNNGV. CDR3 sequence (DNA): TGTGCCAGCAGCCCCGAACAGGCCCCCTCCTACAATGAGCAGTTCTTC. Its protein product is CASSPEQAPSYNEQFF.

V and J are TRBV10-3 and TRBJ2-1; 10 nucleotides agree with TRBD1. V dropped 8 bases and J dropped 0; count of bases not matched to a gene: 13. The germline V gene has CDR1 ENHRY and CDR2 SYGVKD. The CDR3 has 18 residues. CDR3 sequence reads: CAIGPGQGTFSSYNEQFF. The CDR3 DNA is TGTGCCATCGGTCCGGGACAGGGGACTTTTAGCTCCTACAATGAGCAGTTCTTC.

V is TRBV27 and J is TRBJ2-2; the match to TRBD1 covers 7 bases. This CDR3 spans 15 amino acids. Germline CDR1 is MNHEY and CDR2 is SMNVEV (reference sequence). J lost 3 bases, V lost 5 bases, and 6 bases had no gene match. CDR3 bases: TGTGCCAGCAGTGCCCTGACAGGGTACACCGGGGAGCTGTTTTTT. Amino acids: CASSALTGYTGELFF.

V and J are TRBV9 and TRBJ2-2; D may be TRBD1 (6 bases). Looked up from germline, CDR1 is SGDLS and CDR2 is YYNGEE. The germline V and J ends were trimmed by 3 bases and 1 base, with 13 bases remaining between them. This CDR3 is built from 16 residues. CDR3 DNA: TGTGCCAGCAGCGGGACCGGGACACGGAACACCGGGGAGCTGTTTTTT. Translated, it gives CASSGTGTRNTGELFF.

CDR3 nucleotide sequence: TGTGCCACCAGCAGCCTCAGGGCTCTGGGCCACGAGCAGTACTTC. Translating gives CATSSLRALGHEQYF. This sequence joins TRBV15 and TRBJ2-7; D might be TRBD1 (5 bases). The ends were cut back, 3 bases at V and 5 bases at J, with 17 bases in the middle. Germline CDR1 and CDR2: LNHNV and YYDKDF (reference sequence). The CDR3 has 15 amino acids.

This clone has only one observation. V is TRBV3-1 (or the pseudogene TRBV3-2) and J is TRBJ1-1; 7 bases agree with TRBD1. CDR1 and CDR2 (germline): LGHDT, YNNKEL (reference sequence). The CDR3 is 15 amino acids. The J segment lost 3 bases and the V segment lost 3 bases, leaving 7 bases of the junction unmatched. The CDR3, as DNA: TGTGCCAGCAGCCATAGACAGGGTGTGGACACTGAAGCTTTCTTT. Translated: CASSHRQGVDTEAFF.

The V and J genes are TRBV27 and TRBJ2-2; TRBD2 might be the D (6 bases). CDR1 and CDR2 from the germline V gene are MNHEY and SMNVEV (reference sequence). The ends were cut back, 3 bases at V and 1 base at J, with 9 bases in the middle. The CDR3 has 15 amino acids. CDR3 loop: CASSFDSGNTGELFF. The CDR3 bases are TGTGCCAGCAGTTTTGATAGCGGGAACACCGGGGAGCTGTTTTTT.

V gene TRBV7-2 combines with J gene TRBJ1-3, with D uncertain. The CDR3 is 16 amino acids. Deletions cut 1 base from V and 0 bases from J, with 10 bases between. Germline lookup yields CDR1 SGHTA and CDR2 FQGNSA. The CDR3: CASSLDGFSSGNTIYF. The CDR3 nucleotides read TGTGCCAGCAGCTTAGACGGGTTTAGCTCTGGAAACACCATATATTTT.

The chain combines TRBV7-9 with TRBJ2-1, with unresolved D. Trimming removed 6 bases from V and 2 bases from J, with 11 bases in between. The CDR3 is 14 amino acids. The germline gives CDR1 SEHNR, CDR2 FQNEAQ (reference sequence). CDR3: CASREIAPYNEQFF. The DNA of the CDR3 is TGTGCCAGCAGAGAGATAGCCCCCTACAATGAGCAGTTCTTC.

The chain carries TRBV7-2 and TRBJ1-4, with a weak D call TRBD1 (5 bases). The CDR3 length is 14 residues. The germline CDR1 and CDR2 sequences are SGHTA and FQGNSA. V lost 1 base to trimming and J lost 13 bases, with 16 bases between them. Written as DNA, the CDR3 is TGTGCCAGCAGCTTAGGGGCGGGGGGTATCAGACTGTTTTTT. Amino acids: CASSLGAGGIRLFF.

The chain joins TRBV9 to TRBJ1-3; TRBD1 matches 9 bases. This CDR3 has 16 amino acids. V shed 0 bases, J shed 3 bases, and the junction held 4 bases outside the gene matches. The germline V gene has CDR1 SGDLS and CDR2 YYNGEE. CDR3 bases: TGTGCCAGCAGCGTAGCAACAGGGGGCTATGGAAACACCATATATTTT. Encoded protein: CASSVATGGYGNTIYF.

The chain joins TRBV9 to TRBJ2-2; D may be TRBD2 (5 bases). CDR1 and CDR2 from the germline V gene are SGDLS and YYNGEE. V lost 0 bases and J 6 bases, leaving 15 bases between the germline ends. The CDR3 loop spans 16 amino acids. The CDR3 DNA reads TGTGCCAGCAGCGTAGGTGAGGGTGTAAAGGCCGGGGAGCTGTTTTTT. Residues: CASSVGEGVKAGELFF. The full variable domain, in which reference TRBV9 and TRBJ2-2 provide the parts outside the CDR3, is DSGVTQTPKHLITATGQRVTLRCSPRSGDLSVYWYQQSLDQGLQFLIQYYNGEERAKGNILERFSAQQFPDLHSELNLSSLELGDSALYFCASSVGEGVKAGELFFGEGSRLTVL.

The chain has TRBV7-9 and TRBJ2-1; 9 bases fit TRBD2. V gave up 4 bases and J gave up 4 bases; unmatched junction bases: 8. The CDR3 is made up of 16 amino acids. CDR1 is SEHNR and CDR2 is FQNEAQ in the germline V gene (reference sequence). In DNA form, the CDR3 reads TGTGCCAGCAGCTCCTTCGCGACTAGCGGTTACAATGAGCAGTTCTTC. It encodes CASSSFATSGYNEQFF.

J is TRBJ1-1 and V is TRBV19; D is perhaps TRBD1 (6 bases). The CDR3 has 16 amino acids. V was shortened by 5 bases and J by 3 bases, with 19 bases between the two germline ends. Germline V CDR1 and CDR2: LNHDA, SQIVND (reference sequence). As DNA, the CDR3 is TGTGCCAGTAGTTACCCCAGGGGTCGAGGTGACACTGAAGCTTTCTTT. Encoded protein: CASSYPRGRGDTEAFF. Together with reference TRBV19 and TRBJ1-1, the CDR3 gives the full variable domain: DGGITQSPKYLFRKEGQNVTLSCEQNLNHDAMYWYRQDPGQGLRLIYYSQIVNDFQKGDIAEGYSVSREKKESFPLTVTSAQKNPTAFYLCASSYPRGRGDTEAFFGQGTRLTVV.

The chain couples TRBV28 to TRBJ2-1, with 13 bases lining up with TRBD2. The V gene end was trimmed by 6 bases and the J gene end by 14 bases; junction bases not matched to a gene: 16. The CDR3 has 16 residues. Germline V gene sequence: CDR1 MDHEN, CDR2 SYDVKM. The CDR3 bases are TGTGCCAGCAGCAGCCTTCAAGGACTAGCGGGAGTTTTAGAGTTCTTC. Translation: CASSSLQGLAGVLEFF.

This chain links TRBV30 with TRBJ1-1; no clear D gene. The CDR3 is 12 amino acids. The germline V and J ends were trimmed by 6 bases and 13 bases, with 21 bases remaining between them. The germline gives CDR1 GTSNPN, CDR2 SVGIG (reference sequence). The CDR3 bases are TGTGCCTGCAAAACCGGCGGGAGTTGGCTTTTCTTT. Encoded protein: CACKTGGSWLFF.

The chain links TRBV7-9 to TRBJ1-3, with D unresolved. CDR3 length equals 18 residues. V was pared by 3 bases and J by 4 bases, with 22 bases between. From germline, CDR1 is SEHNR and CDR2 FQNEAQ (reference sequence). The CDR3 nucleotides read TGTGCCAGCAGCTTGGGTCCTGGAACAGTATCTTTGGGAAACACCATATATTTT. It encodes CASSLGPGTVSLGNTIYF.

The V and J genes are TRBV2 and TRBJ1-4; D unclear. V was clipped by 1 base and J by 2 bases, with 11 bases between them. Germline V gene data show CDR1 as SNHLY and CDR2 as FYNNEI. The CDR3 runs to 16 residues. CDR3 in amino acids: CASSEVLLMTNEKLFF. CDR3 DNA: TGTGCCAGCAGTGAAGTGCTATTGATGACTAATGAAAAACTGTTTTTT.

The chain uses TRBV3-1 (or the pseudogene TRBV3-2) and TRBJ2-5; 7 bases line up with TRBD2. The V gene's germline CDR1 is LGHDT and CDR2 YNNKEL (reference sequence). With V trimmed by 4 bases and J by 1 base, 6 bases remained unmatched. This CDR3 has 15 residues. This chain's CDR3 is CASSPLPGGQETQYF. DNA of the CDR3: TGTGCCAGCAGCCCCCTGCCGGGGGGCCAAGAGACCCAGTACTTC.

V is TRBV5-1 and J is TRBJ2-7; TRBD1 matches at 8 bases. CDR3 length equals 16 residues. Germline CDR1 is SGHRS and CDR2 is YFSETQ. J gave up 3 bases and V 4 bases, and 12 bases lay outside the gene matches. CDR3 in DNA: TGCGCCAGCAGCCCACGGGGACAGGAGGCCCACTACGAGCAGTACTTC. This codes for CASSPRGQEAHYEQYF.

CDR3 DNA sequence: TGCGCCAGCAGGCGACAGGACCGATCGCCCCAGCATTTT. This gives the protein CASRRQDRSPQHF. The chain combines TRBV5-1 with TRBJ1-5; a possible D gene is TRBD1 (6 bases). V shed 5 bases and J shed 9 bases, with 15 bases lying between them. The CDR3 extends over 13 amino acids. Germline V gene sequence: CDR1 SGHRS, CDR2 YFSETQ.

V usage is TRBV7-9 and J usage is TRBJ1-2; 12 positions match TRBD1. After removal of 5 bases from V and 5 bases from J, the junction contained 9 bases not matched to a gene. The germline CDR1 and CDR2 sequences are SEHNR and FQNEAQ (reference sequence). The length of the CDR3 is 16 residues. The CDR3 protein is CASSGTGTGGEYGYTF. DNA for the CDR3: TGTGCCAGCAGCGGTACCGGGACAGGGGGCGAGTATGGCTACACCTTC.

This chain joins TRBV18 and TRBJ2-1; 9 bases line up with TRBD2. Germline V lookup: CDR1 KGHSH, CDR2 LQKENI. J lost 9 bases, V lost 4 bases, and 13 bases had no gene match. This CDR3 has 16 amino acids. CDR3 region: CASSHRDAGGSGEQFF. The CDR3 nucleotides are TGTGCCAGCTCACACCGGGACGCGGGAGGGTCGGGTGAGCAGTTCTTC.

This rearrangement joins TRBV7-6 to TRBJ2-2; 8 nucleotides align to TRBD2. This CDR3 has 17 residues. CDR1 and CDR2 (germline): SGHVS, FNYEAQ. With V trimmed by 4 bases and J by 8 bases, 15 bases remained unmatched. CDR3 sequence reads: CASSSVGEREFGGELFF. The DNA of the CDR3 is TGTGCCAGCAGCTCCGTGGGTGAGCGGGAGTTCGGGGGGGAGCTGTTTTTT. The full variable domain, completed using reference TRBV7-6 and TRBJ2-2, is GAGVSQSPRYKVTKRGQDVALRCDPISGHVSLYWYRQALGQGPEFLTYFNYEAQQDKSGLPNDRFSAERPEGSISTLTIQRTEQRDSAMYRCASSSVGEREFGGELFFGEGSRLTVL.

V usage is TRBV6-5 and J usage is TRBJ2-1; no firm D call. Germline V gene lookup returns CDR1 MNHEY and CDR2 SVGAGI. This CDR3 has 15 amino acids. V was cut by 6 bases and J by 3 bases, with 15 bases left in between. In nucleotides, the CDR3 is TGTGCCAGCAGCATGACACCGTCTTACTACAATGAGCAGTTCTTC. Its protein is CASSMTPSYYNEQFF.

The chain combines TRBV5-1 with TRBJ2-3, with a weak D call TRBD1 (5 bases). Per the germline V gene, CDR1 is SGHRS and CDR2 is YFSETQ. Deletions cut 2 bases from V and 4 bases from J, with 20 bases between. The CDR3 consists of 17 residues. In nucleotides, the CDR3 is TGCGCCAGCAGCTTCGGCCGGGCTCAGGGCGTATCAGATACGCAGTATTTT. It codes for CASSFGRAQGVSDTQYF.

The chain employs TRBV30 and TRBJ2-3; 7 nucleotides agree with TRBD2. Looked up from germline, CDR1 is GTSNPN and CDR2 is SVGIG (reference sequence). V lost 8 bases to trimming and J lost 3 bases; unmatched junction nucleotides: 17. The CDR3 spans 16 residues. The chain's CDR3 is CASKGGASAKTDTQYF. Written as DNA, the CDR3 is TGTGCCAGCAAGGGAGGGGCTAGCGCGAAAACAGATACGCAGTATTTT.

V gene TRBV28 combines with J gene TRBJ2-5; D unclear. Trimming cost V 2 bases and J 1 base, with 2 bases left between them. This CDR3 region has 12 residues. CDR1 and CDR2 from the germline V gene are MDHEN and SYDVKM. In DNA form, the CDR3 reads TGTGCCAGCAGTTTACTCCAAGAGACCCAGTACTTC. This sequence encodes CASSLLQETQYF.

This chain joins TRBV5-1 and TRBJ1-6; 8 bases match TRBD1. J lost 0 bases, V lost 4 bases, and 0 bases had no gene match. The CDR3 extends over 15 amino acids. The germline V gene encodes CDR1 SGHRS and CDR2 YFSETQ. CDR3 in amino acids: CASSTGGSYNSPLHF. DNA for the CDR3: TGCGCCAGCAGCACAGGGGGCTCCTATAATTCACCCCTCCACTTT. The entire variable domain, with the rest obtained from reference TRBV5-1 and TRBJ1-6, is as follows: KAGVTQTPRYLIKTRGQQVTLSCSPISGHRSVSWYQQTPGQGLQFLFEYFSETQRNKGNFPGRFSGRQFSNSRSEMNVSTLELGDSALYLCASSTGGSYNSPLHFGNGTRLTVT.